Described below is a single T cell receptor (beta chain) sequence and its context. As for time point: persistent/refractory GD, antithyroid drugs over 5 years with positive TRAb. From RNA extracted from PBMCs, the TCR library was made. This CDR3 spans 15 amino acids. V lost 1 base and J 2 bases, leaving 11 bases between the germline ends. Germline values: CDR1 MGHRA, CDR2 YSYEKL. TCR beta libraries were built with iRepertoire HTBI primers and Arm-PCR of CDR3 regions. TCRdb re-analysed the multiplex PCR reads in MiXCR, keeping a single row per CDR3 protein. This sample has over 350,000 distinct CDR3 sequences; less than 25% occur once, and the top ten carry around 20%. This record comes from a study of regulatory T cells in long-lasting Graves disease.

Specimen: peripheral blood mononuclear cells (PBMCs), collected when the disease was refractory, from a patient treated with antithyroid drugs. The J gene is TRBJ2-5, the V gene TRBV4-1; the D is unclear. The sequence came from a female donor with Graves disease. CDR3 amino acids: CASSQGQSFQETQYF. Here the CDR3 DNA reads TGCGCCAGCAGCCAAGGGCAGTCCTTTCAAGAGACCCAGTACTTC.